These 26 T cell receptor beta chains share one sample of origin, sequenced in a study of shared clonotypes between healthy human individuals. The data were produced by immunoSEQ multiplex PCR, yet TCRdb's version contains in-frame clones alone and is incomplete. The sample includes more than 2,000,000 clones, 85% to 95% of them seen just once. Source material: naive CD4+ T cells sorted from blood. Sample subset: CD45RA+ positively selected. Receptors were obtained from a man aged 18 to 30 in good health.

This clone was seen once. The gene calls are TRBV7-2 and TRBJ2-7; tentative D call: TRBD2 (6 bases). Trimming removed 2 bases from V and 7 bases from J, with 18 bases in between. Germline V lookup: CDR1 SGHTA, CDR2 FQGNSA. There are 15 residues in the CDR3. This chain's CDR3 is CASSLSASVRGEQYF. The CDR3 nucleotides are TGTGCCAGCAGCTTATCCGCTAGCGTTAGGGGTGAGCAGTACTTC. The full variable domain, its missing parts supplied by reference TRBV7-2 and TRBJ2-7, is GAGVSQSPSNKVTEKGKDVELRCDPISGHTALYWYRQSLGQGLEFLIYFQGNSAPDKSGLPSDRFSAERTGGSVSTLTIQRTQQEDSAVYLCASSLSASVRGEQYFGPGTRLTVT.

With regard to this clone: The same CDR3 is also encoded by other DNA sequences in this sample. The rearrangement links TRBV6-5 to TRBJ1-1; D remains unclear. The CDR3 covers 12 residues. With 5 bases removed from V and 0 bases from J, the gap between germline ends came to 4 bases. CDR1 MNHEY and CDR2 SVGAGI come from the germline V gene. This chain's CDR3 is CASSRVNTEAFF. The DNA for the CDR3 is TGTGCCAGCAGTAGAGTGAACACTGAAGCTTTCTTT.

The V call is TRBV5-4, the J call TRBJ2-5; D uncertain. V lost 3 bases and J 7 bases, leaving 10 bases between the germline ends. CDR3 size: 12 residues. The germline CDR1 and CDR2 sequences are SGHNT and YYREEE (reference sequence). CDR3 bases: TGTGCCAGCAGCTCTCTCTCAGGGACCCAGTACTTC. This sequence encodes CASSSLSGTQYF.

The rearrangement joins TRBV7-3 to TRBJ2-1, with TRBD2 matching 10 bases. With V trimmed by 5 bases and J by 5 bases, 24 bases remained unmatched. The length of the CDR3 is 21 residues. Per the germline V gene, CDR1 is SGHTA and CDR2 is FQGTGA. The CDR3 sequence: CASSPRGLSGGGPGPHNEQFF. CDR3 DNA sequence: TGTGCCAGCAGCCCCCGGGGACTAAGCGGGGGGGGACCAGGACCCCACAATGAGCAGTTCTTC.

This clone was seen a handful of times. The chain combines TRBV10-1 with TRBJ2-7, with 7 nucleotides matching TRBD1. The germline gives CDR1 WNHNN, CDR2 SYGVQD (reference sequence). V was clipped by 5 bases and J by 5 bases; unmatched bases: 6. The length of the CDR3 is 13 residues. CDR3 loop: CASSRDSLDEQYF. CDR3 bases: TGCGCCAGCAGTCGGGACAGCCTTGACGAGCAGTACTTC.

The gene calls are TRBV10-2 and TRBJ2-3, with TRBD1 matching 9 bases. J was trimmed by 1 base and V by 6 bases; bases with no gene match: 2. This CDR3 region has 14 residues. Germline V gene data show CDR1 as WSHSY and CDR2 as SAAADI. The CDR3 loop is CASRHRGRTDTQYF. CDR3 coding DNA: TGCGCCAGCAGACACAGGGGGCGCACAGATACGCAGTATTTT.

This clone has just a few counts. V usage is TRBV7-9 and J usage is TRBJ1-5; 8 nucleotides line up with TRBD1. Germline loops: CDR1 SEHNR, CDR2 FQNEAQ (reference sequence). The CDR3 spans 15 residues. Trimming cost V 5 bases and J 5 bases; bases outside gene matches: 8. CDR3: CASSNGQGPHQPQHF. CDR3 DNA sequence: TGTGCCAGCAGCAACGGACAGGGCCCCCATCAGCCCCAGCATTTT.

This chain connects TRBV12-5 to TRBJ1-2, with D unclear. The CDR3 is 12 residues long. Germline V gene sequence: CDR1 LGHNT, CDR2 FRNRAP. The ends were cut back, 10 bases at V and 4 bases at J, with 13 bases in the middle. The CDR3 DNA follows: TGTGCTACCGGACTTGACGGCTATGGCTACACCTTC. This gives the protein CATGLDGYGYTF.

The sample holds one count of this clone. Other DNA sequences in the same sample also yield this CDR3. The gene calls are TRBV18 and TRBJ1-6; possible D gene TRBD1, 5 bases. The CDR3 contains 14 residues. V lost 3 bases, J lost 6 bases, and 9 bases lay in between. CDR1 KGHSH and CDR2 LQKENI come from the germline V gene. In DNA form, the CDR3 reads TGTGCCAGCTCACCCGGGCAGGGTAATTCACCCCTCCACTTT. This gives the protein CASSPGQGNSPLHF.

This clone was picked up one time. Other DNA sequences in the same sample also yield this CDR3. The chain joins TRBV7-2 to TRBJ1-5; maybe TRBD1 (5 bases). CDR3 length equals 13 residues. The V end was cut by 0 bases, the J end by 7 bases, with 7 bases between. Germline CDR1 is SGHTA and CDR2 is FQGNSA. The CDR3 sequence: CASSLAWGQPQHF. As DNA, the CDR3 is TGTGCCAGCAGCTTAGCTTGGGGGCAGCCCCAGCATTTT.

The chain joins TRBV19 to TRBJ1-2, with 8 bases aligning to TRBD1. The CDR3 covers 16 residues. After removal of 1 base from V and 4 bases from J, the junction contained 8 bases not matched to a gene. The germline V gene has CDR1 LNHDA and CDR2 SQIVND (reference sequence). The CDR3 loop reads CASSIGTGQVIYGYTF. DNA of the CDR3: TGTGCCAGTAGTATAGGTACGGGACAGGTTATCTATGGCTACACCTTC.

J is TRBJ2-3 and V is TRBV19; D may be TRBD1 (6 bases). V was shortened by 8 bases and J by 3 bases, with 18 bases between the two germline ends. CDR1 and CDR2 from the germline V gene are LNHDA and SQIVND (reference sequence). The CDR3 length is 15 residues. Written as DNA, the CDR3 is TGTGCCAGTGCAGGGGCCCCCTCGAGGACAGATACGCAGTATTTT. Its translation: CASAGAPSRTDTQYF.

Points on this clone: This sample also contains other DNA sequences that code for the same CDR3. This rearrangement joins TRBV25-1 to TRBJ2-6; TRBD1 matches 7 bases. The CDR3 sequence is 15 residues long. With 4 bases clipped from V and 1 base from J, the junction kept 1 base outside the gene matches. Per germline, CDR1 MGHDK and CDR2 SYGVNS. This chain's CDR3 is CASSVTGSGANVLTF. DNA for the CDR3: TGTGCCAGCAGTGTGACAGGGTCTGGGGCCAACGTCCTGACTTTC. The variable domain in full, with the rest retrieved from reference TRBV25-1 and TRBJ2-6, is EADIYQTPRYLVIGTGKKITLECSQTMGHDKMYWYQQDPGMELHLIHYSYGVNSTEKGDLSSESTVSRIRTEHFPLTLESARPSHTSQYLCASSVTGSGANVLTFGAGSRLTVL.

CDR3 coding DNA: TGTGCCAGCAGCTTAGCCGACCCCGGGAGTTACACCGGGGAGCTGTTTTTT. Translating it yields CASSLADPGSYTGELFF. The chain uses TRBV7-2 and TRBJ2-2; possible D gene TRBD2, 6 bases. With 0 bases removed from V and 3 bases from J, the gap between germline ends came to 14 bases. The CDR3 loop spans 17 amino acids. In germline, CDR1 is SGHTA, CDR2 FQGNSA.

V usage is TRBV5-6 and J usage is TRBJ2-1; no clear D gene. The CDR3 has 13 amino acids. Between the trimmed V and J ends, which lost 0 bases and 3 bases, there was a span of 4 bases. Per germline, CDR1 SGHDT and CDR2 YYEEEE. The CDR3 reads CASSLVHYNEQFF. In DNA, the CDR3 is TGTGCCAGCAGCTTGGTGCACTACAATGAGCAGTTCTTC. The variable domain in full, completed from reference TRBV5-6 and TRBJ2-1, reads DAGVTQSPTHLIKTRGQQVTLRCSPKSGHDTVSWYQQALGQGPQFIFQYYEEEERQRGNFPDRFSGHQFPNYSSELNVNALLLGDSALYLCASSLVHYNEQFFGPGTRLTVL.

As concerns this clone: Different DNA sequences within this sample yield the same CDR3. The rearrangement links TRBV30 to TRBJ2-3; D is unclear. The CDR3 extends over 11 amino acids. The V end lost 1 base, the J end lost 5 bases, and 4 bases lay between the germline ends. Germline assignment: CDR1 GTSNPN and CDR2 SVGIG (reference sequence). CDR3 region: CAWSAGDTQYF. The CDR3 bases are TGTGCCTGGAGTGCTGGAGATACGCAGTATTTT. Full variable domain (rest looked up from reference TRBV30 and TRBJ2-3): SQTIHQWPATLVQPVGSPLSLECTVEGTSNPNLYWYRQAAGRGLQLLFYSVGIGQISSEVPQNLSASRPQDRQFILSSKKLLLSDSGFYLCAWSAGDTQYFGPGTRLTVL.

This clone appeared once. J is TRBJ2-7 and V is TRBV10-3; weak D call: TRBD2 (5 bases). Germline CDR1 is ENHRY and CDR2 is SYGVKD. The CDR3 has 15 residues. V lost 0 bases, J lost 3 bases, and 12 bases lay in between. The chain's CDR3 is CAISESTNLNYEQYF. The CDR3 DNA follows: TGTGCCATCAGTGAGTCGACTAACCTTAACTACGAGCAGTACTTC.

The chain employs TRBV30 and TRBJ1-2; D call uncertain. The CDR3 totals 11 residues. The germline gives CDR1 GTSNPN, CDR2 SVGIG (reference sequence). Deletions cut 4 bases from V and 8 bases from J, with 11 bases between. CDR3 residues: CAWNSGIGYTF. As DNA, the CDR3 is TGTGCCTGGAACAGCGGCATAGGCTACACCTTC.

The DNA for the CDR3 is TGTGCCAGCAGTGACAGGCAGGGATCCGGAAACACCATATATTTT. Translation gives CASSDRQGSGNTIYF. This chain links TRBV2 with TRBJ1-3; D is possibly TRBD1 (5 bases). Germline CDR1 reads SNHLY; CDR2 reads FYNNEI. The CDR3 contains 15 residues. V was pared by 3 bases and J by 4 bases, with 13 bases between.

A word on this clone: Additional DNA sequences in this sample encode the identical CDR3. The chain uses TRBV19 and TRBJ2-2; maybe TRBD1 (7 bases). V was trimmed by 6 bases and J by 4 bases, leaving 12 bases between them. CDR3 length: 14 residues. The germline CDR1 and CDR2 sequences are LNHDA and SQIVND (reference sequence). The CDR3 DNA follows: TGTGCCAGTAGAAGACAGGGAGGCACCGGGGAGCTGTTTTTT. Its protein is CASRRQGGTGELFF.

The sample holds a few counts of this clone. CDR3 DNA: TGTGCCTGGACTAACAGGGGCTCAACTAATGAAAAACTGTTTTTT. Amino acids: CAWTNRGSTNEKLFF. V is TRBV30 and J is TRBJ1-4; 7 nucleotides align to TRBD1. Germline trimming cut 4 bases from V and 0 bases from J; bases unmatched to any gene: 5. Per germline, CDR1 GTSNPN and CDR2 SVGIG (reference sequence). The CDR3 totals 15 residues.

The rearrangement uses TRBV5-1 and TRBJ2-5; a weak D match, TRBD2 (7 bases). The V gene lost 0 bases and the J gene lost 7 bases, with 19 bases spanning the gap. The CDR3 is 16 amino acids. The germline gives CDR1 SGHRS, CDR2 YFSETQ. CDR3 sequence (DNA): TGCGCCAGCAGCTTGGAGGCGGGGGCCGGCCTAGTGACCCAGTACTTC. Residues: CASSLEAGAGLVTQYF.

The chain links TRBV5-1 to TRBJ2-5, with 8 nucleotides matching TRBD1. Losses at the gene ends were 4 bases for V and 2 bases for J; bases not matched to a gene: 10. The CDR3 is 16 amino acids. Germline-derived CDR1 and CDR2 are SGHRS and YFSETQ. The CDR3 bases are TGCGCCAGCAGCCTCTCAACGGGACAGGCTCAAGAGACCCAGTACTTC. It codes for CASSLSTGQAQETQYF.

This rearrangement joins TRBV25-1 to TRBJ2-7, with a tentative D call TRBD1 (5 bases). The CDR3 spans 16 residues. CDR1 and CDR2 from the germline V gene are MGHDK and SYGVNS. V was trimmed by 1 base and J by 3 bases, leaving 16 bases between them. CDR3 amino acids: CASSESPCRVFYEQYF. The CDR3, as DNA: TGTGCCAGCAGTGAATCTCCCTGCAGGGTGTTCTACGAGCAGTACTTC.

This sequence joins TRBV6-6 and TRBJ2-3; a possible D gene is TRBD1 (6 bases). In germline, CDR1 is MNHNY, CDR2 SVGAGI (reference sequence). V shed 6 bases and J shed 4 bases, with 17 bases lying between them. This CDR3 spans 15 amino acids. The CDR3 is CASRETGQQPDTQYF. CDR3 coding DNA: TGTGCCAGCAGGGAGACAGGTCAGCAGCCAGATACGCAGTATTTT.

About this clone itself: At one end the junction does not follow the germline gene, possibly because of a read error. The V call is TRBV30, the J call TRBJ1-1; a weak D match, TRBD1 (6 bases). This CDR3 is 11 amino acids long. The germline V gene has CDR1 GTSNPN and CDR2 SVGIG (reference sequence). In DNA form, the CDR3 reads TGTGCCTGGAGTGGAGATTACAGGGTCGGATTT. Translating it yields CAWSGDYRVGF.